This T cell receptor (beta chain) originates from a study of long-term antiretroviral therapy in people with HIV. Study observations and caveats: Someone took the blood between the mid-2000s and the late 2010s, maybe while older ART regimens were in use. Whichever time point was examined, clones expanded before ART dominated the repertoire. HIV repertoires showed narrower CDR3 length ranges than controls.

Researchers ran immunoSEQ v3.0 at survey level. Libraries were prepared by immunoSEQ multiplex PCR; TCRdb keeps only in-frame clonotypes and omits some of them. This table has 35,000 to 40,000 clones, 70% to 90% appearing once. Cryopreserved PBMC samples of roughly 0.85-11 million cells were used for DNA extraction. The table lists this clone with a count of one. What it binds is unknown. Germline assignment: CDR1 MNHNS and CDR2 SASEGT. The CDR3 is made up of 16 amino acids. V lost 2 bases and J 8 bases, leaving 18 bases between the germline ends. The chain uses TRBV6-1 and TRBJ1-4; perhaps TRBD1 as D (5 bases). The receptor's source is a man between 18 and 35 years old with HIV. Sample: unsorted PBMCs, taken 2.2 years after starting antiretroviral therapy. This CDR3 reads CASSELPQAGVEKLFF. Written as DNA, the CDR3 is TGTGCCAGCAGTGAACTCCCACAGGCCGGGGTGGAAAAACTGTTTTTT.